The 20 T cell receptor beta chains in this list originate from one sample, sequenced in a study of shared clonotypes between healthy human individuals. This table comes from immunoSEQ multiplex PCR, and its TCRdb copy is limited to in-frame clones, with some not included. The sample lists 2,500,000 or so clones, around nine tenths seen once, with about 0.13% in the top ten. The source material was naive CD4+ T cells sorted from blood. Described subset: CD45RA+ positively selected. The receptors come from a man younger than 35 in good health.

This chain joins TRBV18 and TRBJ2-2, with TRBD2 as a possible D gene (5 bases). This CDR3 has 16 amino acids. Germline V gene data show CDR1 as KGHSH and CDR2 as LQKENI. Trimming took off 0 bases at V and 4 bases at J, with 12 bases between the two ends. CDR3 loop: CASSPPGSEGTGELFF. In nucleotides, the CDR3 is TGTGCCAGCTCACCACCAGGGAGTGAGGGCACCGGGGAGCTGTTTTTT.

This clone was found once. This sample also contains other DNA sequences that code for the same CDR3. This chain joins TRBV19 and TRBJ1-6; D gene unclear. CDR1 is LNHDA, CDR2 SQIVND, per germline (reference sequence). Trimming left V 1 base short and J 0 bases short, with 7 bases between. The length of the CDR3 is 16 residues. CDR3 nucleotide sequence: TGTGCCAGTAGTATAGTCGCAAGCTCCTATAATTCACCCCTCCACTTT. This translates into CASSIVASSYNSPLHF. The variable domain in full, with the rest retrieved from reference TRBV19 and TRBJ1-6, is DGGITQSPKYLFRKEGQNVTLSCEQNLNHDAMYWYRQDPGQGLRLIYYSQIVNDFQKGDIAEGYSVSREKKESFPLTVTSAQKNPTAFYLCASSIVASSYNSPLHFGNGTRLTVT.

V is TRBV28 and J is TRBJ1-2; tentatively, D is TRBD1 (6 bases). The CDR3 runs 15 residues. The V gene's germline CDR1 is MDHEN and CDR2 SYDVKM. V shed 6 bases and J shed 0 bases, with 14 bases lying between them. CDR3 DNA: TGTGCCAGCAGGACCCACAGGGAAGCTAACTATGGCTACACCTTC. Amino acids: CASRTHREANYGYTF.

This rearrangement joins TRBV5-1 to TRBJ2-5; D possibly matches TRBD1 or TRBD2 (6 bases each). Between the trimmed V and J ends, which lost 2 bases and 3 bases, there was a span of 11 bases. Germline CDR1 SGHRS, CDR2 YFSETQ. This CDR3 is 14 amino acids long. Here the CDR3 reads CASSFGGGKETQYF. In DNA, the CDR3 is TGCGCCAGCAGCTTTGGGGGCGGGAAAGAGACCCAGTACTTC.

V gene TRBV30 combines with J gene TRBJ2-3, with D maybe TRBD2 (5 bases). Trimming shortened V by 2 bases and J by 5 bases, and 11 bases separated the two germline ends. This CDR3 is built from 13 residues. Per germline, CDR1 GTSNPN and CDR2 SVGIG (reference sequence). CDR3 in amino acids: CAWSTGLQDTQYF. The CDR3 nucleotides are TGTGCCTGGAGTACCGGACTGCAAGATACGCAGTATTTT. The complete variable domain, with remaining parts taken from reference TRBV30 and TRBJ2-3, reads SQTIHQWPATLVQPVGSPLSLECTVEGTSNPNLYWYRQAAGRGLQLLFYSVGIGQISSEVPQNLSASRPQDRQFILSSKKLLLSDSGFYLCAWSTGLQDTQYFGPGTRLTVL.

This chain links TRBV30 with TRBJ1-6; TRBD1 aligns across 7 bases. Germline CDR1 is GTSNPN and CDR2 is SVGIG (reference sequence). CDR3 length: 14 residues. V lost 1 base to trimming and J lost 9 bases; unmatched junction nucleotides: 6. DNA of the CDR3: TGTGCCTGGAGTGAGGACAGGTTAACTTCACCCCTCCACTTT. Translating gives CAWSEDRLTSPLHF.

The rearrangement links TRBV19 to TRBJ2-5; D is unresolved. V lost 4 bases and J lost 7, with 10 bases in between. The CDR3 is 12 residues long. The V gene's germline CDR1 is LNHDA and CDR2 SQIVND (reference sequence). CDR3 nucleotides: TGTGCCAGTAGTAGCGACGGTCGGACCCAGTACTTC. It translates to CASSSDGRTQYF.

For this clone: The sample has other DNA sequences that encode this CDR3 too. The CDR3 is CASSPGGAYNEQFF. The CDR3 nucleotides read TGTGCCAGCTCACCAGGAGGAGCCTACAATGAGCAGTTCTTC. The chain employs TRBV18 and TRBJ2-1, with D possibly being TRBD2 (5 bases). This CDR3 spans 14 amino acids. The germline gives CDR1 KGHSH, CDR2 LQKENI. V lost 2 bases and J lost 2, with 7 bases in between.

The chain couples TRBV7-9 to TRBJ2-1, with a weak D call TRBD2 (5 bases). Germline loops: CDR1 SEHNR, CDR2 FQNEAQ (reference sequence). CDR3 length: 14 residues. V dropped 1 base and J dropped 6 bases, with 10 bases sitting between them. The CDR3 is CASSLELEINEQFF. The CDR3 DNA reads TGTGCCAGCAGCTTAGAACTAGAGATCAATGAGCAGTTCTTC. The full variable domain, rest sourced from reference TRBV7-9 and TRBJ2-1, is DTGVSQNPRHKITKRGQNVTFRCDPISEHNRLYWYRQTLGQGPEFLTYFQNEAQLEKSRLLSDRFSAERPKGSFSTLEIQRTEQGDSAMYLCASSLELEINEQFFGPGTRLTVL.

This sequence joins TRBV19 and TRBJ2-3; no reliable D call. Per germline, CDR1 LNHDA and CDR2 SQIVND (reference sequence). This CDR3 comprises 15 residues. With 4 bases removed from V and 0 bases from J, the gap between germline ends came to 11 bases. CDR3: CASSNSRLSTDTQYF. The CDR3 DNA sequence: TGTGCCAGTAGTAACTCGCGGCTTAGCACAGATACGCAGTATTTT.

The chain uses TRBV27 and TRBJ1-5; a possible D gene is TRBD1 (6 bases). The germline V and J ends were trimmed by 6 bases and 4 bases, with 16 bases remaining between them. The CDR3 runs 15 residues. The germline V gene has CDR1 MNHEY and CDR2 SMNVEV (reference sequence). The CDR3 sequence: CASSLVRGGNQPQHF. The CDR3 DNA follows: TGTGCCAGCAGCCTCGTCAGGGGTGGTAATCAGCCCCAGCATTTT.

This chain joins TRBV30 and TRBJ2-1; 9 bases agree with TRBD1. V trimming: 3 bases; J trimming: 8 bases; junction bases outside the gene matches: 8. The germline CDR1 and CDR2 sequences are GTSNPN and SVGIG (reference sequence). This CDR3 is 14 amino acids long. CDR3 coding DNA: TGTGCCTGGAGCCCCGGGACAGGGATCCATGAGCAGTTCTTC. Amino acid sequence: CAWSPGTGIHEQFF.

The chain carries TRBV7-2 and TRBJ1-1; 7 bases agree with TRBD1. Unmatched junction bases numbered 9, after V lost 5 bases and J lost 0 bases. The CDR3 contains 16 residues. The germline V gene encodes CDR1 SGHTA and CDR2 FQGNSA. CDR3 protein: CASSRGTGVMNTEAFF. The CDR3 nucleotides are TGTGCCAGCAGCCGAGGTACAGGGGTAATGAACACTGAAGCTTTCTTT.

The J gene is TRBJ2-3, the V gene TRBV27; D call uncertain. The CDR3 is 14 residues long. The V and J ends lost 9 bases and 2 bases respectively, with 15 bases between them. Germline CDR1 MNHEY, CDR2 SMNVEV (reference sequence). CDR3 coding DNA: TGTGCCAGTCTAAAAGGGCAGGCCACAGATACGCAGTATTTT. Protein sequence: CASLKGQATDTQYF.

V and J are TRBV18 and TRBJ2-1; D ambiguous. The CDR3 consists of 16 residues. Per the germline V gene, CDR1 is KGHSH and CDR2 is LQKENI. V was cut by 1 base and J by 6 bases, with 16 bases left in between. The DNA of the CDR3 is TGTGCCAGCTCACCACAGATGAGGAGCCAAATCAATGAGCAGTTCTTC. Translation gives CASSPQMRSQINEQFF.

The genes are TRBV11-3 and TRBJ2-1; D is possibly TRBD2 (7 bases). The CDR3 has 17 amino acids. Germline V gene sequence: CDR1 SGHNT, CDR2 YENEEA. V lost 0 bases and J lost 5, with 17 bases in between. The CDR3 region is CASSLDRARGADNEQFF. The CDR3 coding sequence is TGTGCCAGCAGCTTAGATAGGGCTCGGGGGGCGGACAATGAGCAGTTCTTC. Full variable domain (missing parts from reference TRBV11-3 and TRBJ2-1): EAGVVQSPRYKIIEKKQPVAFWCNPISGHNTLYWYLQNLGQGPELLIRYENEEAVDDSQLPKDRFSAERLKGVDSTLKIQPAELGDSAVYLCASSLDRARGADNEQFFGPGTRLTVL.

The chain links TRBV10-3 to TRBJ2-7, with D possibly TRBD2 on 6 matching bases. CDR3 size: 12 residues. Germline CDR1 is ENHRY and CDR2 is SYGVKD. The V gene lost 8 bases and the J gene lost 3 bases, with 11 bases spanning the gap. CDR3 residues: CAISAAGYEQYF. The CDR3 region has the DNA TGTGCCATCTCGGCAGCGGGCTACGAGCAGTACTTC.

The chain employs TRBV7-2 and TRBJ2-1, with 12 positions matching TRBD2. Germline CDR1 is SGHTA and CDR2 is FQGNSA. CDR3 length: 15 amino acids. V shed 1 base and J 10 bases; nucleotides not matched to a gene: 5. As DNA, the CDR3 is TGTGCCAGCAGCTTAGTACAGCTAGCGGGAGGGGAGCAGTTCTTC. It codes for CASSLVQLAGGEQFF.

Worth noting for this clone: Other DNA sequences in this specimen translate into the identical CDR3. The CDR3 DNA reads as TGTGCCAGCTCAAGACAGGGGAACACTGAAGCTTTCTTT. Translated, it gives CASSRQGNTEAFF. The chain recombines TRBV18 with TRBJ1-1; 7 bases align to TRBD1. V shed 5 bases and J 1 base; nucleotides not matched to a gene: 1. Germline-derived CDR1 and CDR2 are KGHSH and LQKENI. This CDR3 has 13 residues.

This clone was detected once. This rearrangement joins TRBV20-1 to TRBJ2-7; D remains unclear. The CDR3 covers 11 residues. The germline V and J ends were trimmed by 3 bases and 6 bases, with 9 bases remaining between them. Germline V gene lookup returns CDR1 DFQATT and CDR2 SNEGSKA (reference sequence). CDR3 residues: CSASSLGEQYF. The CDR3 DNA follows: TGCAGTGCTAGTAGCCTCGGCGAGCAGTACTTC.